This TCR beta chain was observed in a study of blood T cell repertoires in COVID-19. Study context: Donors in the United States, Italy and Spain gave samples during acute or convalescent COVID-19.

The CDR3 length is 15 residues. V was shortened by 1 base and J by 0 bases, with 5 bases between the two germline ends. CDR1 SGHRS and CDR2 YFSETQ come from the germline V gene. Sequencing used immunoSEQ multiplex PCR; TCRdb keeps in-frame clones, though not all of them. The sample contains 100,000 or so clones, about four fifths of which appear only once. Sequenced sample: peripheral blood. This clonotype was obtained from a man aged 65 to 85 with active or convalescent COVID-19. The chain has TRBV5-1 and TRBJ2-6, with D hard to call. The CDR3 region has the DNA TGCGCCAGCAGCTTGACAGTCTCTGGGGCCAACGTCCTGACTTTC. This codes for CASSLTVSGANVLTF.